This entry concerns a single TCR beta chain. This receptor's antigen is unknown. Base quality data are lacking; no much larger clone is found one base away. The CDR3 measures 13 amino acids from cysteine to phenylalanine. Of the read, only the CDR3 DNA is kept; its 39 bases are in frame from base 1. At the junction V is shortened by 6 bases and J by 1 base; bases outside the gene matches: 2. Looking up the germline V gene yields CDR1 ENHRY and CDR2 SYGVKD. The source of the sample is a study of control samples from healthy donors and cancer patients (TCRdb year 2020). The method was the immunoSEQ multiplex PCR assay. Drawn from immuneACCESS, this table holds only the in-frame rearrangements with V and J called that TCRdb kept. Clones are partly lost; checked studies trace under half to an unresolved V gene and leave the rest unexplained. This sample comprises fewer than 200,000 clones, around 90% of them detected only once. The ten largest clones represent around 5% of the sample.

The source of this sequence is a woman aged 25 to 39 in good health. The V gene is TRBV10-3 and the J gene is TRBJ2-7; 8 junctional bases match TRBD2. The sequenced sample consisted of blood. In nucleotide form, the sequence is TGTGCCATCAGGGCTAGCGGGTCCTACGAGCAGTACTTC. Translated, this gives CAIRASGSYEQYF.